A selection of T cell receptor beta chains follows, all from one sample in a study of T-cell reconstitution after alpha-beta-depleted transplantation in children. TCRdb fed the PCR reads into MiXCR, producing one record per CDR3 protein. The sample lists roughly 240,000 distinct CDR3 sequences; 6.5% to 10% were seen once. The starting material was PBMCs, mostly from graft donor cells, obtained 180 days after TCRalphabeta/CD19-depleted stem cell transplant. The receptors come from a male patient younger than 18 who had a stem cell transplant for acute lymphoblastic leukemia, so the T cells may come from the graft donor. The CDR3 runs from the conserved cysteine through the conserved F or W. A D gene is named only where the DNA matches it firmly. The size entry gives once, few, many or a size class.

many	-	TRBV6-2/TRBV6-3	TRBJ1-6	TGTGCCAGCAGCTTCCGGGCCGAACCTTATAATTCACCCCTCCACTTT	CASSFRAEPYNSPLHF
many	-	TRBV10-3	TRBJ2-2	TGTGCCATCAGCGGCGCCTCCATTGGAGGAGGGGAGCTGTTTTTT	CAISGASIGGGELFF
many	-	TRBV12-3/TRBV12-4	TRBJ1-6	TGTGCCAGCAGTTCAAGGGTTGGAGGGAATTCACCCCTCCACTTT	CASSSRVGGNSPLHF
many	TRBD1	TRBV12-3/TRBV12-4	TRBJ2-1	TGTGCCAGCAGTACATATACAGGGGGGCCCTACAATGAGCAGTTCTTC	CASSTYTGGPYNEQFF
many	-	TRBV9	TRBJ1-6	TGTGCCAGCAGTCTCAATTCCAATTCACCCCTCCACTTT	CASSLNSNSPLHF
many	-	TRBV20-1	TRBJ1-5	TGCAGTGCTATGAGGCCGGATGGGGGCAATCAGCCCCAGCATTTT	CSAMRPDGGNQPQHF
many	-	TRBV3-1	TRBJ2-2	TGTGCCAGCAGCCAAGAAGGACTTTCGGCCGGGGAGCTGTTTTTT	CASSQEGLSAGELFF
many	-	TRBV12-3/TRBV12-4	TRBJ1-2	TGTGCCAGCAGTTTAGAAGACAGGATCTACACCTTC	CASSLEDRIYTF
many	-	TRBV12-3/TRBV12-4	TRBJ2-1	TGTGCCAGCAGTTTCGTGGTAGCCGATAGCTCCTACAATGAGCAGTTCTTC	CASSFVVADSSYNEQFF
many	TRBD1	TRBV20-1	TRBJ2-7	TGCAGTGCTAGAGGTTCCCGGGACAGAGTCTCCTACGAGCAGTACTTC	CSARGSRDRVSYEQYF
many	TRBD2	TRBV10-3	TRBJ2-7	TGTGCCATCAGTGACCCCGGACTAGCGGGAGTATCATCCTACGAGCAGTACTTC	CAISDPGLAGVSSYEQYF